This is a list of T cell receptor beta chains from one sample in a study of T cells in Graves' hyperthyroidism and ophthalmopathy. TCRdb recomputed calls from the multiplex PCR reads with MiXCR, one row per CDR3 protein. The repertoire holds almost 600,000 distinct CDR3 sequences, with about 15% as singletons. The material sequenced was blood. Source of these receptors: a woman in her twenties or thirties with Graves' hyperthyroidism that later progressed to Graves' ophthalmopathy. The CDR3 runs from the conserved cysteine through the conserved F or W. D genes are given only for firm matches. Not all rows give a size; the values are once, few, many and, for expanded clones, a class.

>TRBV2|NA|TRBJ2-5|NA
TGTGCCAGCAGGGAGTCGGGAGAGGAGACCCAGTACTTC
CASRESGEETQYF
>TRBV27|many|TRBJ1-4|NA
TGTGCCAGCAGTTTTGCTGCAACTAATGAAAAACTGTTTTTT
CASSFAATNEKLFF
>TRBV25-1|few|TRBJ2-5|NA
TGTGCCAGCAGTGAATGGAGAGAAGAGACCCAGTACTTC
CASSEWREETQYF
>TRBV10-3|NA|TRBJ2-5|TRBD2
TGTGCCATCAGTGTGACTAGCGGGAGGGCCGGGGATGAGACCCAGTACTTC
CAISVTSGRAGDETQYF
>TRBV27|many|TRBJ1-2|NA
TGTGCCAGCAGTTTATGGGCAGGGAGGAAGGGTGGCTACACCTTC
CASSLWAGRKGGYTF
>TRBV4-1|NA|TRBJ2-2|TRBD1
TGCGCCAGCAGCCACCGGACAGGGTCGAACACCGGGGAGCTGTTTTTT
CASSHRTGSNTGELFF
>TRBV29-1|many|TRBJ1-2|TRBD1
TGCAGCGCCAACCCTGACAGGGGGCAGAGTGGAGGCTATGGCTACACCTTC
CSANPDRGQSGGYGYTF
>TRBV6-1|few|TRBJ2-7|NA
TGTGCCAGCAGAACACAGGGAATCGTCCACGAGCAGTACTTC
CASRTQGIVHEQYF
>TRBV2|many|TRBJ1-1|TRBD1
TGTGCCAGCATGAGGGACAGGGGAGGAACTGAAGCTTTCTTT
CASMRDRGGTEAFF
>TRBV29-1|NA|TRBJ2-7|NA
TGCAGCTTCCGAGACAGGAACACCTACGAGCAGTACTTC
CSFRDRNTYEQYF
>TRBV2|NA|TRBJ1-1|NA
TGTGCCAGCAGTGCAATGCAGAACACTGAAGCTTTCTTT
CASSAMQNTEAFF
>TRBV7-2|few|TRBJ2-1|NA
TGTGCCAGCAGTTCTAGAGTGTTCAATGAGCAGTTCTTC
CASSSRVFNEQFF
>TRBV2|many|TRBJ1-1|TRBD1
TGTGCCAGCAGGGGACAGAAAGCTTTCTTT
CASRGQKAFF
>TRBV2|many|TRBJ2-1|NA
TGTGCCACCACCGACTACAATGAGCAGTTCTTC
CATTDYNEQFF
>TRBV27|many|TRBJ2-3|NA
TGTGCCAGCAGTTTCGGGCGCACAGATACGCAGTATTTT
CASSFGRTDTQYF
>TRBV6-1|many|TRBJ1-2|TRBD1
TGTGCCAGCAGTACCGTGACAGGGAATGGCTACACCTTC
CASSTVTGNGYTF
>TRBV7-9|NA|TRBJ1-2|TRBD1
TGTGCCAGCAGCTCGCTACGCGGACAGGGAAGGGGCTACACCTTC
CASSSLRGQGRGYTF
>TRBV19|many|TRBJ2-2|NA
TGTGCCAGTAGGACATTCAAAACAGGGACGTGGTACACCGGGGAGCTGTTTTTT
CASRTFKTGTWYTGELFF
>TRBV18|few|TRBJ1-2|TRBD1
TGTGCCAGCTCACCAGATCAGGGGGCGGATAACTATGGCTACACCTTC
CASSPDQGADNYGYTF
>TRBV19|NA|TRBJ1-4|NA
TGTGCCAGTAGTATATCGAGTGCAACTAATGAAAAACTGTTTTTT
CASSISSATNEKLFF
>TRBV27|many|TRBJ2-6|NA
TGTGCCAGCAGACAGGGAGGGTTTAGCTCTGGGGCCAACGTCCTGACTTTC
CASRQGGFSSGANVLTF
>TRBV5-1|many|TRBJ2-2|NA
TGCGCCAGCAGCTTGGAAGGGTTCACCGGGGAGCTGTTTTTT
CASSLEGFTGELFF
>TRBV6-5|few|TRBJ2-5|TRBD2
TGTGCCAGCAGTTACTCCTACCAGACCGGGACTAGCGGGAGAGAGACCCAGTACTTC
CASSYSYQTGTSGRETQYF
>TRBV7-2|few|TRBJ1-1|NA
TGTGCCAGCAGCTTAAGTCCGGCGAACACTGAAGCTTTCTTT
CASSLSPANTEAFF
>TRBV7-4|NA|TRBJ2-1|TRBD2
TGTGCCAGCAGCCTGACCGGGGGGACTAGCGGGAGTCATGAGCAGTTCTTC
CASSLTGGTSGSHEQFF
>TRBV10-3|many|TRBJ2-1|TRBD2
TGTGCCATCAGTGGCCTCACTAGCGGCCAATACAATGAGCAGTTCTTC
CAISGLTSGQYNEQFF
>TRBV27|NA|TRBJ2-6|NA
TGTGCCAGCAGTTCCTATCTGGACGAGACCTCTGGGGCCAACGTCCTGACTTTC
CASSSYLDETSGANVLTF
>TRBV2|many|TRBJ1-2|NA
TGTGCCAGCAGTGATAGTTTACCCTATGGCTACACCTTC
CASSDSLPYGYTF
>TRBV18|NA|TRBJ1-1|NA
TGTGCCAGCTCCATGACAGAGCCTGAAGCTTTCTTT
CASSMTEPEAFF
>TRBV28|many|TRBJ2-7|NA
TGTGCCAGCACGACAGGAGACCCCTACGAGCAGTACTTC
CASTTGDPYEQYF
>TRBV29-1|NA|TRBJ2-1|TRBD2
TGCAGCGTTGGGGGGGGAGTTGGTAATGAGCAGTTCTTC
CSVGGGVGNEQFF
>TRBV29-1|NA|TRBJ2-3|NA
TGCAGCACTAGGGAGGGCACAGATACGCAGTATTTT
CSTREGTDTQYF
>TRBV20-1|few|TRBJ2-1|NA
TGCAGTGCCGCGAATTCGGGGCGGGCCCCACCAGGGGAGCAGTTCTTC
CSAANSGRAPPGEQFF
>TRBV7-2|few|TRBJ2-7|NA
TGTGCCAGCAGCTTGGCATTCTCCGGGATTCCCTCCTACGAGCAGTACTTC
CASSLAFSGIPSYEQYF
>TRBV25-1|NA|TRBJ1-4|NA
TGTGCCAGCAGGGAATCTGATGAAAAACTGTTTTTT
CASRESDEKLFF
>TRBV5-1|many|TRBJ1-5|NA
TGCGCCAGCAGGACAGATGACAATCAGCCCCAGCATTTT
CASRTDDNQPQHF
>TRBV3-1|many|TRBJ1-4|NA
TGTGCCAGCAGCAAAGCGGACCGGGACCTGCTGCATGAAAAACTGTTTTTT
CASSKADRDLLHEKLFF
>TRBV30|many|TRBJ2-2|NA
TGTGCCTGGGAGCGAGGGGCCGGGGAGCTGTTTTTT
CAWERGAGELFF
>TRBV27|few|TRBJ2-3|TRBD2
TGTGCCAGCAGTTTGTTCCCGGGACTAGCGGGAGGCACAGATACGCAGTATTTT
CASSLFPGLAGGTDTQYF
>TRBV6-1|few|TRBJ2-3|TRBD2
TGTGCCAGCTGGGCGGGAGTCACAGATACGCAGTATTTT
CASWAGVTDTQYF
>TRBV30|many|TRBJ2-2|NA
TGTGCCTGGGGCAGAGGGGACACCGGGGAGCTGTTTTTT
CAWGRGDTGELFF
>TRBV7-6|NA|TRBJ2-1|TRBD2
TGTGTCAGCAGCTTAGTCGGCGGGGGCTACAATGAGCAGTTCTTC
CVSSLVGGGYNEQFF